The rows below give T cell receptor beta chains drawn from one sample of a study of cytomegalovirus exposure and HLA in healthy donors. Some clones are missing from TCRdb's copy, which holds only in-frame ones; the method was immunoSEQ multiplex PCR. The sample has 95,000 to 110,000 clones; roughly three quarters are singletons. Sequencing was carried out using PBMCs. These receptors were collected from a man aged 45 to 65 in good health and CMV-seropositive. Both conserved end residues are trimmed from each CDR3. Each record gives: clone size, V gene, J gene, CDR3 protein. Size tells how often a clone was seen (once, few, many) or the class of an expanded clone, and some rows leave it out.

clone size: NA
V gene: TRBV5-1
J gene: TRBJ2-2
CDR3 protein: ASSTPRQGIAGELF

clone size: NA
V gene: TRBV7-9
J gene: TRBJ2-7
CDR3 protein: ASSRTGKGDEQY

clone size: few
V gene: TRBV4-2
J gene: TRBJ2-7
CDR3 protein: ASSQDPGLAGAPYEQY

clone size: NA
V gene: TRBV27
J gene: TRBJ2-1
CDR3 protein: ASSPWGGFSEQF

clone size: NA
V gene: TRBV6-6
J gene: TRBJ2-5
CDR3 protein: ASSYFEDGTQY

clone size: once
V gene: TRBV5-8
J gene: TRBJ2-3
CDR3 protein: ASSQGLAGDTDTQY

clone size: NA
V gene: TRBV11-1
J gene: TRBJ1-4
CDR3 protein: ASSLGGPGEKLF

clone size: NA
V gene: TRBV28
J gene: TRBJ2-4
CDR3 protein: ASSSQMRVLAKNIQY

clone size: NA
V gene: TRBV14
J gene: TRBJ1-4
CDR3 protein: ASSPRWDQLRRANEKLF

clone size: NA
V gene: TRBV5-1
J gene: TRBJ2-7
CDR3 protein: ASSSTPGGQPWD

clone size: NA
V gene: TRBV15
J gene: TRBJ2-6
CDR3 protein: ATSRRTSGANVLT

clone size: NA
V gene: TRBV30
J gene: TRBJ1-2
CDR3 protein: AWSVTGRGGYT

clone size: NA
V gene: TRBV7-2
J gene: TRBJ2-7
CDR3 protein: ASSLPPGLASSYEQY

clone size: few
V gene: TRBV5-1
J gene: TRBJ1-1
CDR3 protein: ASSQIGQGNTEAF

clone size: few
V gene: TRBV7-6
J gene: TRBJ2-1
CDR3 protein: ASSLGSASSYNEQF

clone size: NA
V gene: TRBV7-9
J gene: TRBJ1-5
CDR3 protein: ASSSDKPNQPQH

clone size: NA
V gene: TRBV15
J gene: TRBJ2-2
CDR3 protein: ATSRDLGTGELF

clone size: NA
V gene: TRBV4-1
J gene: TRBJ2-7
CDR3 protein: ASSQDMPAGDRAYEQY

clone size: NA
V gene: TRBV5-1
J gene: TRBJ2-2
CDR3 protein: ASTNRDRGKTGELF

clone size: NA
V gene: TRBV10-1
J gene: TRBJ2-1
CDR3 protein: ASSESRSPSMLDEQF

clone size: NA
V gene: TRBV7-7
J gene: TRBJ2-2
CDR3 protein: ASSASALTGELF

clone size: few
V gene: TRBV7-9
J gene: TRBJ1-4
CDR3 protein: ASSPGQGNEKLF

clone size: NA
V gene: TRBV11-3
J gene: TRBJ2-2
CDR3 protein: ASSRQDSGELF

clone size: few
V gene: TRBV30
J gene: TRBJ2-7
CDR3 protein: AHGQGFYEQY

clone size: NA
V gene: TRBV9
J gene: TRBJ2-1
CDR3 protein: ASSKTSGNYNEQF

clone size: once
V gene: TRBV7-2
J gene: TRBJ2-7
CDR3 protein: ASSAVSSYEQY

clone size: NA
V gene: TRBV21-1
J gene: TRBJ2-1
CDR3 protein: ASTPGGEQF